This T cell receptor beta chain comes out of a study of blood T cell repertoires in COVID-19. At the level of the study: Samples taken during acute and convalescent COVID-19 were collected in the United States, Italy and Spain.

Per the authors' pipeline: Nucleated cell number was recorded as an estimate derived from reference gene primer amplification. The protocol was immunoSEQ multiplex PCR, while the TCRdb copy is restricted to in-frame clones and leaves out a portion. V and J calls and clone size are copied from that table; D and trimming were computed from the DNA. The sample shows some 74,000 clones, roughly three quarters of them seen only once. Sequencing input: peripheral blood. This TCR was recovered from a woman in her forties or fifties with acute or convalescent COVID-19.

CDR3: CASKTGTSGSQVDNEQFF. The CDR3 DNA is TGTGCCAGCAAAACCGGGACTAGCGGGAGTCAGGTAGACAATGAGCAGTTCTTC. The V and J genes are TRBV7-2 and TRBJ2-1, with 14 bases aligning to TRBD2. The germline gives CDR1 SGHTA, CDR2 FQGNSA. Germline trimming cut 7 bases from V and 5 bases from J; bases unmatched to any gene: 13. The CDR3 is 18 amino acids.